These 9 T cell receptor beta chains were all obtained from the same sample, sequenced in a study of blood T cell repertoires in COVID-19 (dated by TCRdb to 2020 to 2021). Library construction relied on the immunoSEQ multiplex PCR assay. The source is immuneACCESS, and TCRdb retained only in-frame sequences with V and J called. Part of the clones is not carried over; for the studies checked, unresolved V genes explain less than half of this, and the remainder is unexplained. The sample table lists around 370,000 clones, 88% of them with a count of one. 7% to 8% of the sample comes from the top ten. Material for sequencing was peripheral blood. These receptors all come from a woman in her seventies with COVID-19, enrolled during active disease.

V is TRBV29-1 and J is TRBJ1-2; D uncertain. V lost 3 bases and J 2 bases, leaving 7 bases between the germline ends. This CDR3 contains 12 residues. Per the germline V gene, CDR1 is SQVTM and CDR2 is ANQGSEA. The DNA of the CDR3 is TGCAGCGTTGAGGGCAGCAACTATGGCTACACCTTC. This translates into CSVEGSNYGYTF. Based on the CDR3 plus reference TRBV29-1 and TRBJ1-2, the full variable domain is SAVISQKPSRDICQRGTSLTIQCQVDSQVTMMFWYRQQPGQSLTLIATANQGSEATYESGFVIDKFPISRPNLTFSTLTVSNMSPEDSSIYLCSVEGSNYGYTFGSGTRLTVV.

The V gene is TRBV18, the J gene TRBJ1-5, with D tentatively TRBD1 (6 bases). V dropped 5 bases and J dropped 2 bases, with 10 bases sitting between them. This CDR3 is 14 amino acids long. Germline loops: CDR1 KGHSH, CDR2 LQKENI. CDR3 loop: CASSEAGGNQPQHF. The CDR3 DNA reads TGTGCCAGCTCAGAGGCAGGGGGCAATCAGCCCCAGCATTTT.

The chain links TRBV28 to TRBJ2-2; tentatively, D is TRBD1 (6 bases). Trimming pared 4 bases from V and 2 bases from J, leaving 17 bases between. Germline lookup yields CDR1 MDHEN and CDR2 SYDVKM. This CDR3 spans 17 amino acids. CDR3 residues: CASSSLFFRGNTGELFF. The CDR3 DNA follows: TGTGCCAGCAGTTCGCTCTTCTTCAGGGGAAACACCGGGGAGCTGTTTTTT.

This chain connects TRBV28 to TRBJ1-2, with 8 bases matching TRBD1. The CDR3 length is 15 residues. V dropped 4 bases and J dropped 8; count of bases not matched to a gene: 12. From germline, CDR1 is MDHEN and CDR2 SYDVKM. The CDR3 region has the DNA TGTGCCAGCAGTTCACCGTCAGACAGGGGTTACGGCTACACCTTC. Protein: CASSSPSDRGYGYTF.

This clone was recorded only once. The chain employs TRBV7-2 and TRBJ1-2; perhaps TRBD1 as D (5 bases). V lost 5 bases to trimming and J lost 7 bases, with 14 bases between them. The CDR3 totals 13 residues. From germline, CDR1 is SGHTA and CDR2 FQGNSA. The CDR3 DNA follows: TGTGCCAGCAGCCCGGGGGTTCGACGTGGCTACACCTTC. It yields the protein CASSPGVRRGYTF.

CDR3 sequence (DNA): TGTGCCAGCAGCGGCAGGTGGCGGGGGGACAGACCAGATACGCAGTATTTT. This codes for CASSGRWRGDRPDTQYF. The V and J genes are TRBV9 and TRBJ2-3; D possibly corresponds to TRBD2 (8 bases). Trimming stripped 3 bases from V and 4 bases from J, with 21 bases between. CDR1 is SGDLS and CDR2 is YYNGEE in the germline V gene. There are 17 residues in the CDR3.

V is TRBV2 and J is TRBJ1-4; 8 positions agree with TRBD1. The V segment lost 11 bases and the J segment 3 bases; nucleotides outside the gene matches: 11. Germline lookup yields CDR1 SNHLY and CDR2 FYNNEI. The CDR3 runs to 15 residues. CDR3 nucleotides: TGTGCCGCAGGGGGGACAGGAGTCCCTAATGAAAAACTGTTTTTT. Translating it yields CAAGGTGVPNEKLFF.

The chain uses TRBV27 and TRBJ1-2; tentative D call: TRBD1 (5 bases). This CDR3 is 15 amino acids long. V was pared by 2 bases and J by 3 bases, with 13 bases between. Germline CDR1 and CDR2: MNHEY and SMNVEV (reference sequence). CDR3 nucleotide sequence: TGTGCCAGCAGTTTACTAAGCAGGGAGGACTATGGCTACACCTTC. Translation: CASSLLSREDYGYTF.

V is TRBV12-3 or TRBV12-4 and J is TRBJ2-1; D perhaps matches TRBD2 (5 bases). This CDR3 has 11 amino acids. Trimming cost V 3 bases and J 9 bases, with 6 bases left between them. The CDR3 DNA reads TGTGCCAGCAGTTTCGCGGGTGAGCAGTTCTTC. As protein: CASSFAGEQFF.